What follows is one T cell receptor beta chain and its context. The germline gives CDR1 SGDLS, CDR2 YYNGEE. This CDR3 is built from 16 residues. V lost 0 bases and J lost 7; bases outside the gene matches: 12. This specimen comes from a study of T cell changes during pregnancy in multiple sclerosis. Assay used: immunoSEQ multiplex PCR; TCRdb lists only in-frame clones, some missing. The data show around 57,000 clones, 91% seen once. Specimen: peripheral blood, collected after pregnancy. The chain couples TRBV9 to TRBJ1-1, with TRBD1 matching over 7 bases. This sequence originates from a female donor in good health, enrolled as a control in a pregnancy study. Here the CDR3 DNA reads TGTGCCAGCAGCGTAGCTTCGTGGTCGACAGGGTATGAAGCTTTCTTT. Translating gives CASSVASWSTGYEAFF.